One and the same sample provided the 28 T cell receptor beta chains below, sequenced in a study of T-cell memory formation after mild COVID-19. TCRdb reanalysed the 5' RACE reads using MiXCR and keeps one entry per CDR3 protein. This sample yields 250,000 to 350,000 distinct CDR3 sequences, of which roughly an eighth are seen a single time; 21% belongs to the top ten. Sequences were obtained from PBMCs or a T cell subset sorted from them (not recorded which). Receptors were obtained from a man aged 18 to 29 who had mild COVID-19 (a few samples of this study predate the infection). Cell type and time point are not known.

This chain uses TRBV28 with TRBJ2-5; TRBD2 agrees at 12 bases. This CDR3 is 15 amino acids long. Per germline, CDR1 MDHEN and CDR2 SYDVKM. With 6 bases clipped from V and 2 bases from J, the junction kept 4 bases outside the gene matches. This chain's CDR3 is CASSVLAGGQETQYF. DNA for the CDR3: TGTGCCAGCAGCGTACTAGCGGGGGGACAAGAGACCCAGTACTTC.

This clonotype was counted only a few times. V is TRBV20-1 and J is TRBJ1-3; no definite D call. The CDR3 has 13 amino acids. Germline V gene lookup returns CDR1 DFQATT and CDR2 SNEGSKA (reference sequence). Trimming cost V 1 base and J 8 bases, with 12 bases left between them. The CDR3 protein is CSARVLGADTIYF. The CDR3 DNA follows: TGCAGTGCTAGAGTGTTAGGCGCGGACACCATATATTTT.

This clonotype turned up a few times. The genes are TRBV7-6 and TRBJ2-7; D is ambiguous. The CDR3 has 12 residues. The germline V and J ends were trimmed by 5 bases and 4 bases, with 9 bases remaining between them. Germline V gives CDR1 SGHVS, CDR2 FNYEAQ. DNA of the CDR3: TGTGCCAGCAGCCGAACCGGTTACGAGCAGTACTTC. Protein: CASSRTGYEQYF.

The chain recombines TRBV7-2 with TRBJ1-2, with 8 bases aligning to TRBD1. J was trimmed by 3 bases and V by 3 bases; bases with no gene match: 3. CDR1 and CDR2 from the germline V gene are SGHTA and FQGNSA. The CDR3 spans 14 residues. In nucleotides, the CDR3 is TGTGCCAGCAGCTTTATGGGACAGGACTATGGCTACACCTTC. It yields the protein CASSFMGQDYGYTF.

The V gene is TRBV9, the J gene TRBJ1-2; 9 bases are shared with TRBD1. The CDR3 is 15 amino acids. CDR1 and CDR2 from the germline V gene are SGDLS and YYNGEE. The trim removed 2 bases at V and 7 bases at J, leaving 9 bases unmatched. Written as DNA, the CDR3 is TGTGCCAGCAGCGTGAATTCACAGGGGGCTGTTGGCTACACCTTC. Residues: CASSVNSQGAVGYTF.

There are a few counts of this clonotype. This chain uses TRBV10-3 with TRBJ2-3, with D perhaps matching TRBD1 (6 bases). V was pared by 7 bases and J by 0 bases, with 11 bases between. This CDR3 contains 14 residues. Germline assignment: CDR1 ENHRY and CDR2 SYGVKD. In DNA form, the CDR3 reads TGTGCCATCATGGGGGCCTCCAGCACAGATACGCAGTATTTT. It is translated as CAIMGASSTDTQYF.

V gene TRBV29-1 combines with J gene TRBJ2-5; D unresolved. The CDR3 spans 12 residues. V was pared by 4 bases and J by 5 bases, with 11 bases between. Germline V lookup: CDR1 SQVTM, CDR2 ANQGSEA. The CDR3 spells CSVGTEVETQYF. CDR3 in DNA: TGCAGCGTTGGGACCGAGGTTGAGACCCAGTACTTC. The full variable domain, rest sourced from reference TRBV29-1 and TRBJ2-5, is SAVISQKPSRDICQRGTSLTIQCQVDSQVTMMFWYRQQPGQSLTLIATANQGSEATYESGFVIDKFPISRPNLTFSTLTVSNMSPEDSSIYLCSVGTEVETQYFGPGTRLLVL.

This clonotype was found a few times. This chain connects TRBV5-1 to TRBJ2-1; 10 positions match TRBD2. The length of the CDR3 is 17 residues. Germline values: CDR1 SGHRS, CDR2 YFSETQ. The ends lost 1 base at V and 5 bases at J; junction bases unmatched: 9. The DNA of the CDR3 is TGCGCCAGCAGCTTGCCGGCCGGGACTAGCGTCGACAATGAGCAGTTCTTC. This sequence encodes CASSLPAGTSVDNEQFF. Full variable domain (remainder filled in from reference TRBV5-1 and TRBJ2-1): KAGVTQTPRYLIKTRGQQVTLSCSPISGHRSVSWYQQTPGQGLQFLFEYFSETQRNKGNFPGRFSGRQFSNSRSEMNVSTLELGDSALYLCASSLPAGTSVDNEQFFGPGTRLTVL.

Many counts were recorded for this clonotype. CDR3 residues: CASSVQQGNTEAFF. The CDR3, as DNA: TGTGCCAGCAGCGTGCAGCAGGGAAACACTGAAGCTTTCTTT. This chain links TRBV7-9 with TRBJ1-1, with a possible D match to TRBD1 (5 bases). Trimming took 5 bases from V and 2 from J, leaving 12 bases between them. From germline, CDR1 is SEHNR and CDR2 FQNEAQ (reference sequence). The CDR3 contains 14 residues. Together with reference TRBV7-9 and TRBJ1-1, the CDR3 gives the full variable domain: DTGVSQNPRHKITKRGQNVTFRCDPISEHNRLYWYRQTLGQGPEFLTYFQNEAQLEKSRLLSDRFSAERPKGSFSTLEIQRTEQGDSAMYLCASSVQQGNTEAFFGQGTRLTVV.

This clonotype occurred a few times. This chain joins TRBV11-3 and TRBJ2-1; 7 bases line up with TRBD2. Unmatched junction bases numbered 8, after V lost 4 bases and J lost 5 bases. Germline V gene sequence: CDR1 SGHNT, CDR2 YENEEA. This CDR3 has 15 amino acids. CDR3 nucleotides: TGTGCCAGCAGCTCTAGGCGGAGCGGGGACAATGAGCAGTTCTTC. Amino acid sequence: CASSSRRSGDNEQFF.

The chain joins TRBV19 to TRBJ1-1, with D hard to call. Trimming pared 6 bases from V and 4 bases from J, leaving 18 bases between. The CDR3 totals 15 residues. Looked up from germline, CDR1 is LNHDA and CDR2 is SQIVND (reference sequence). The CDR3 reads CASSPELLGSTEAFF. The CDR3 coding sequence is TGTGCCAGTAGCCCGGAGCTCCTCGGATCCACTGAAGCTTTCTTT.

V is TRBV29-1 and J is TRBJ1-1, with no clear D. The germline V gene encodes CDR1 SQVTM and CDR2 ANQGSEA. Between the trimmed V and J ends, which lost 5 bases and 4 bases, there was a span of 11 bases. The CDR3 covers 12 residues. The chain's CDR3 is CSVTRAGTEAFF. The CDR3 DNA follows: TGCAGCGTTACACGGGCGGGCACTGAAGCTTTCTTT.

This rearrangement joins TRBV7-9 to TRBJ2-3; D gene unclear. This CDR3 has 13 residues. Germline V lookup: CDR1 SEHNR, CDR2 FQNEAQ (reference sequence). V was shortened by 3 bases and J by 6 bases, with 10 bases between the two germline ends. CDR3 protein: CASSLGFRDTQYF. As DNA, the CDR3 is TGTGCCAGCAGCTTGGGGTTCCGGGATACGCAGTATTTT.

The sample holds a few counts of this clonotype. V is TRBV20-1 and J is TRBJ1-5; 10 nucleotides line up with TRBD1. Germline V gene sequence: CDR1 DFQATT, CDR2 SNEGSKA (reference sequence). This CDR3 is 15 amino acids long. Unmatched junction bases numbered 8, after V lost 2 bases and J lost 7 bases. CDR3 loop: CSARPWDRGIQPQHF. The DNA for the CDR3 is TGCAGTGCTAGACCTTGGGACAGGGGAATCCAGCCCCAGCATTTT.

The CDR3 sequence is CASSRGTATGSPLHF. The CDR3 DNA follows: TGTGCCAGCAGCCGAGGGACAGCCACAGGTTCACCCCTCCACTTT. The rearrangement uses TRBV7-9 and TRBJ1-6; TRBD1 matches 7 bases. The V segment lost 5 bases and the J segment 9 bases; nucleotides outside the gene matches: 10. In germline, CDR1 is SEHNR, CDR2 FQNEAQ (reference sequence). The CDR3 runs to 15 residues.

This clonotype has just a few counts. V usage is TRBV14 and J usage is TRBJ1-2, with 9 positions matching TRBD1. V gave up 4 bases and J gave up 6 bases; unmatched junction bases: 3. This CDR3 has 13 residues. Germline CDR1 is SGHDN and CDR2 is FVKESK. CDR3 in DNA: TGTGCCAGCAGCCCACAGGGGGCTCATGGCTACACCTTC. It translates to CASSPQGAHGYTF. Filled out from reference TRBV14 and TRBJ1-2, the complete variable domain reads EAGVTQFPSHSVIEKGQTVTLRCDPISGHDNLYWYRRVMGKEIKFLLHFVKESKQDESGMPNNRFLAERTGGTYSTLKVQPAELEDSGVYFCASSPQGAHGYTFGSGTRLTVV.

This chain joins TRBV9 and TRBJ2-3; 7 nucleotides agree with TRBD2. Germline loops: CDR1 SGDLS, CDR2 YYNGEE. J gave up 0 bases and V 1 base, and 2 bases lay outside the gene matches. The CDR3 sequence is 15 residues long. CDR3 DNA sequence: TGTGCCAGCAGCGTAAGCGGGACTAGCACAGATACGCAGTATTTT. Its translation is CASSVSGTSTDTQYF.

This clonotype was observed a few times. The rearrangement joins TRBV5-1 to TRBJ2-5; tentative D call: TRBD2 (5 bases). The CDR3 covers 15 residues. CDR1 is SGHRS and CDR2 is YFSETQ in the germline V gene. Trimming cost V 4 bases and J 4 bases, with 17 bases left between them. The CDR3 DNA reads TGCGCCAGCAGCCCCACTCCCTGGACTTCAGAGACCCAGTACTTC. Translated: CASSPTPWTSETQYF.

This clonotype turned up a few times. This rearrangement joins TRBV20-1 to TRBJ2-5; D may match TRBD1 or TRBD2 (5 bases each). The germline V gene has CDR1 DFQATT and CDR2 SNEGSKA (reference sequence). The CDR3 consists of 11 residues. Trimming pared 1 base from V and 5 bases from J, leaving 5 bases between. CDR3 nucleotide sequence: TGCAGTGCTAGAGGGGGGGAGACCCAGTACTTC. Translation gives CSARGGETQYF.

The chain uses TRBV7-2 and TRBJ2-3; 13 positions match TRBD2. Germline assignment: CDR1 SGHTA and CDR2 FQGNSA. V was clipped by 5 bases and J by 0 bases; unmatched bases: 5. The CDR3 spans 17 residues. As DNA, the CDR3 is TGTGCCAGCAGCCTGGGACTAGCGGGGTCTAGCACAGATACGCAGTATTTT. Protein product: CASSLGLAGSSTDTQYF.

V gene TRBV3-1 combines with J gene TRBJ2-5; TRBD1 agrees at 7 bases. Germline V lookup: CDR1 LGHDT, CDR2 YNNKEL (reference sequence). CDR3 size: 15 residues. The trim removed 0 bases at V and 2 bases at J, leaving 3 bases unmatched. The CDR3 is CASSQEGRGQETQYF. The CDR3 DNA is TGTGCCAGCAGCCAAGAGGGCAGGGGGCAAGAGACCCAGTACTTC.

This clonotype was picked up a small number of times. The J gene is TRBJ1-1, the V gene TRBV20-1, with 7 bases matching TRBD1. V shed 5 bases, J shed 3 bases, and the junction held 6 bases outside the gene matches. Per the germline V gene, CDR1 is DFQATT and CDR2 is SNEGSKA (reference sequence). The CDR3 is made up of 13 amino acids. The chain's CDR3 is CSADRDRDTEAFF. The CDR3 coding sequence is TGCAGTGCTGATAGGGACAGAGACACTGAAGCTTTCTTT.

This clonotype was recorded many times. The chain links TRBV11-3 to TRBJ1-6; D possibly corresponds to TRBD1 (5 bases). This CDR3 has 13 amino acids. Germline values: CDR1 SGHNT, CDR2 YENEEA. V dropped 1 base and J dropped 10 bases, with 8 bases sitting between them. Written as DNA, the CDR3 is TGTGCCAGCAGCTTAGGAGGGGCGTCACCCCTCCACTTT. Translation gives CASSLGGASPLHF.

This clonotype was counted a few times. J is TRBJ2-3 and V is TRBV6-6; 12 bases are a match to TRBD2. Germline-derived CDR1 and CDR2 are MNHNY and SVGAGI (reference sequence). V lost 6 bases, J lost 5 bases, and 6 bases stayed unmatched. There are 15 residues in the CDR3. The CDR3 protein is CASRASGGGGDTQYF. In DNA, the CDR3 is TGTGCCAGCAGGGCTAGCGGGGGGGGAGGAGATACGCAGTATTTT.

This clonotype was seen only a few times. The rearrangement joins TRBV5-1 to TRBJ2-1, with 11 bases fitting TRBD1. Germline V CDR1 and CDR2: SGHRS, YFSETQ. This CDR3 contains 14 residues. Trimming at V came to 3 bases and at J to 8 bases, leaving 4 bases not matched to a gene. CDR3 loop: CASSYGQGADEQFF. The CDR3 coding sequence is TGCGCCAGCAGCTATGGACAGGGGGCCGATGAGCAGTTCTTC. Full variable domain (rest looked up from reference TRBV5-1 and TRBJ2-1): KAGVTQTPRYLIKTRGQQVTLSCSPISGHRSVSWYQQTPGQGLQFLFEYFSETQRNKGNFPGRFSGRQFSNSRSEMNVSTLELGDSALYLCASSYGQGADEQFFGPGTRLTVL.

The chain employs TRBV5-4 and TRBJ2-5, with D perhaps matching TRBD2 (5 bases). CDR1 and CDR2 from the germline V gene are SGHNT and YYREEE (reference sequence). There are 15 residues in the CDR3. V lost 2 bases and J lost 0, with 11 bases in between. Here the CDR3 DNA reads TGTGCCAGCAGCTTCAAGTCGGGGTACCAAGAGACCCAGTACTTC. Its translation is CASSFKSGYQETQYF.

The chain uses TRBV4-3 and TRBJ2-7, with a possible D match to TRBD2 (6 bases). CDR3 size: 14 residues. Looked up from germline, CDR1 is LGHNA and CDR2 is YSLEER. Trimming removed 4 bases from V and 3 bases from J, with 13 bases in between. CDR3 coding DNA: TGCGCCAGCAGCCCGACCAGCGGGTACTACGAGCAGTACGTC. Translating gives CASSPTSGYYEQYV.

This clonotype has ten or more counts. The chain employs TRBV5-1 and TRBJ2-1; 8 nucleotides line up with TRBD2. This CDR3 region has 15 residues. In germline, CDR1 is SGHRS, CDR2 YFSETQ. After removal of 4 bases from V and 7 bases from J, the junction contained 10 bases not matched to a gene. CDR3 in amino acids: CASSPLPGGQNEQFF. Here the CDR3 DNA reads TGCGCCAGCAGCCCGCTCCCGGGGGGGCAGAATGAGCAGTTCTTC.